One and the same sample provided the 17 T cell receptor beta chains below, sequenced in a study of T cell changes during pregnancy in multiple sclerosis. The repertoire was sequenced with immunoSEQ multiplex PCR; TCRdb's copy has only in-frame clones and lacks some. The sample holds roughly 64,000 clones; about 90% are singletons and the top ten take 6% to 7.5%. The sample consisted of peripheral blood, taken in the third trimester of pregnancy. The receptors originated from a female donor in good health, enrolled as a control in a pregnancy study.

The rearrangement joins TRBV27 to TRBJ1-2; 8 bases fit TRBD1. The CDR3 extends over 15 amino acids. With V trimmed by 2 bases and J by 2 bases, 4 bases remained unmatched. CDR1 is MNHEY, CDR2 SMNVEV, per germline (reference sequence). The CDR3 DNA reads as TGTGCCAGCAGTTTAGGGACAGGTTCGAACTATGGCTACACCTTC. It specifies CASSLGTGSNYGYTF.

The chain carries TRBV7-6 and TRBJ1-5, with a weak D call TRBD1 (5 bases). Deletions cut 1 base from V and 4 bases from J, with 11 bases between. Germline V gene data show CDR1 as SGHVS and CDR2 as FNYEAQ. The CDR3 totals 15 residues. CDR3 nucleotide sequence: TGTGCCAGCAGCTTAGGGTTCGGGGGAAATCAGCCCCAGCATTTT. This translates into CASSLGFGGNQPQHF.

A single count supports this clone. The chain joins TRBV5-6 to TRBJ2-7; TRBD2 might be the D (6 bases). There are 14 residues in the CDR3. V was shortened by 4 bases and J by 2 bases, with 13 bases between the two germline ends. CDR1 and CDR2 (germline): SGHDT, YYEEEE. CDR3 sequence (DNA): TGTGCCAGCAGCCCCTTCCGGGGGACCTACGAGCAGTACTTC. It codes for CASSPFRGTYEQYF.

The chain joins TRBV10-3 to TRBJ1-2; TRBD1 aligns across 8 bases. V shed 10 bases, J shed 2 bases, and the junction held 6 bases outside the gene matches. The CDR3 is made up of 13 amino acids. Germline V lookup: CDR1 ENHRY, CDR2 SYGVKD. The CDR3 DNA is TGTGCCACCAGGGACAGGACAAACTATGGCTACACCTTC. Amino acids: CATRDRTNYGYTF.

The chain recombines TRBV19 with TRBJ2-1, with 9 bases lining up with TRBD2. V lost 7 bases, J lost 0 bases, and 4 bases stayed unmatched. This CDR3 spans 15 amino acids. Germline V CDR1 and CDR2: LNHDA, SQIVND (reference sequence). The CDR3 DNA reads TGTGCCAGTAAGACTAGCGGACCCTCCTACAATGAGCAGTTCTTC. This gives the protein CASKTSGPSYNEQFF.

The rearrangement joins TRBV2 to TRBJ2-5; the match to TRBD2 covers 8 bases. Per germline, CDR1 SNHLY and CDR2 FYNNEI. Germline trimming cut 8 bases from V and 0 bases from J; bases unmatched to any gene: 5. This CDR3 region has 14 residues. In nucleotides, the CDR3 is TGTGCCAGCGTTAGTAGCGGGGACCAAGAGACCCAGTACTTC. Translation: CASVSSGDQETQYF.

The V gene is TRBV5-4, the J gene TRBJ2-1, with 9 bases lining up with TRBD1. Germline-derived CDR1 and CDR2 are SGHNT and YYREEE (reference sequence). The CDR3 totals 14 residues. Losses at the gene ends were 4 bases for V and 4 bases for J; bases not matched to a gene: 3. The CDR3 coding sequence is TGTGCCAGCAGCCAAGGACAGGGGTACAATGAGCAGTTCTTC. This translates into CASSQGQGYNEQFF.

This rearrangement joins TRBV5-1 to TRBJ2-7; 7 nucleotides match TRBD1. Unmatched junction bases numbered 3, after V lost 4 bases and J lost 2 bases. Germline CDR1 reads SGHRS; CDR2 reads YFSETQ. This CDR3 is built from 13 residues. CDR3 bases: TGCGCCAGCAGCCCAGACAGGGCCTACGAGCAGTACTTC. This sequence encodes CASSPDRAYEQYF.

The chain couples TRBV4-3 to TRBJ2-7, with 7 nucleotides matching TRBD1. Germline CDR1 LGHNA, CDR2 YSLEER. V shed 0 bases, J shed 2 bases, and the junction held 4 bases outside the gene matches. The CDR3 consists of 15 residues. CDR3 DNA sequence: TGCGCCAGCAGCCAAGATTATGGGACAGCCTACGAGCAGTACTTC. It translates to CASSQDYGTAYEQYF.

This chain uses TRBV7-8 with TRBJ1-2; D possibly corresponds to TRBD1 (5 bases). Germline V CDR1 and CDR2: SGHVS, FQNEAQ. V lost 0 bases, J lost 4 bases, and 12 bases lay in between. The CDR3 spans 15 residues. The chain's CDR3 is CASSLAQQAFYGYTF. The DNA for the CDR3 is TGTGCCAGCAGCTTAGCGCAACAGGCGTTCTATGGCTACACCTTC.

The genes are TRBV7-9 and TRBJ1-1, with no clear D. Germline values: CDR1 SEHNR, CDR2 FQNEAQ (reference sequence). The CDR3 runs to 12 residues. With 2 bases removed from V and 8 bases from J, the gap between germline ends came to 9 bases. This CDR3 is CASSLRSSEAFF. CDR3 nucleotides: TGTGCCAGCAGCTTAAGGAGTTCCGAAGCTTTCTTT.

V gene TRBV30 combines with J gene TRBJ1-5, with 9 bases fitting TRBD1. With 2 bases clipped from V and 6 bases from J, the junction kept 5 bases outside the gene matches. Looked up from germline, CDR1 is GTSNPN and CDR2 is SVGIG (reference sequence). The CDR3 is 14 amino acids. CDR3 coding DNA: TGTGCCTGGAGTAGGACAGGGGACGGTCAGCCCCAGCATTTT. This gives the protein CAWSRTGDGQPQHF.

The CDR3 protein is CASSPRSNSEAFF. Written as DNA, the CDR3 is TGCGCCAGCAGCCCCCGATCCAACTCTGAAGCTTTCTTT. J is TRBJ1-1 and V is TRBV4-1, with unresolved D. Germline CDR1 and CDR2: MGHRA and YSYEKL. Deletions cut 4 bases from V and 6 bases from J, with 12 bases between. There are 13 residues in the CDR3.

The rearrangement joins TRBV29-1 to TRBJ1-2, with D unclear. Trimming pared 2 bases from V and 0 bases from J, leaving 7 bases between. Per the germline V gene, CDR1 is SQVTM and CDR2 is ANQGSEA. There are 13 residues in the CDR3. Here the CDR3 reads CSVENGANYGYTF. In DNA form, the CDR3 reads TGCAGCGTTGAAAACGGAGCTAACTATGGCTACACCTTC.

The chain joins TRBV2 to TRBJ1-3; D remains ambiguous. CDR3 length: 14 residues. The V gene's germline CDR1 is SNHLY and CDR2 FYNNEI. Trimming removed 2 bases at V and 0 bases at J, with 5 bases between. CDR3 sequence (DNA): TGTGCCAGCAGTGAAACCGGCTCTGGAAACACCATATATTTT. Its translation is CASSETGSGNTIYF.

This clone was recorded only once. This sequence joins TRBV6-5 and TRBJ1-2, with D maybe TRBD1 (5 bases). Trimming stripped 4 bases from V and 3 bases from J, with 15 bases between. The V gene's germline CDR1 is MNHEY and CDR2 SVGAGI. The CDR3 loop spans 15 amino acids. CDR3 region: CASSFDSGLDYGYTF. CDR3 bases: TGTGCCAGCAGTTTCGACAGCGGGTTGGACTATGGCTACACCTTC.

CDR3 amino acids: CASSVGNSGNTIYF. CDR3 nucleotide sequence: TGTGCCAGCAGCGTGGGCAACTCTGGAAACACCATATATTTT. The chain combines TRBV9 with TRBJ1-3; D not certain. The CDR3 totals 14 residues. V gave up 2 bases and J gave up 0 bases, with 6 bases separating them. Germline V lookup: CDR1 SGDLS, CDR2 YYNGEE. Combining the CDR3 with reference TRBV9 and TRBJ1-3 gives the whole variable domain DSGVTQTPKHLITATGQRVTLRCSPRSGDLSVYWYQQSLDQGLQFLIQYYNGEERAKGNILERFSAQQFPDLHSELNLSSLELGDSALYFCASSVGNSGNTIYFGEGSWLTVV.